This TCR beta chain came from a study of CXCR3-negative and CXCR3-positive naive CD8 T cells. Study-level points and caveats: The study found comparably high diversity in both naive subsets and much lower diversity in memory CD8+ cells. Cryopreservation partially lowered CXCR3 expression, so most assays used fresh PBMCs.

The libraries of TRB cDNA were prepared using 5' RACE with UMI labels. Each CDR3 protein gets one entry in TCRdb, which reprocessed the 5' RACE reads and gives no DNA. Its table records tens of thousands of distinct CDR3 sequences. CDR1 SQVTM and CDR2 ANQGSEA come from the germline V gene. The CDR3 runs 11 residues. On this clonotype: Its antigen remains unknown.

Triplicate sorts, approximately 300,000 cells apiece, were made for each CD8+ T cell subset. Naive cells were sorted as CD45RO-, CCR7+, CD27+ and CD95-. The sample was naive CXCR3- CD8+ T cells from blood. Subset reported: CD45RO-CCR7+CD27+CD95- naive CD8+ T cells lacking CXCR3 (TNR3-). The source is a human donor in good health. Some clones in this sample may be carry-over from other donors' samples. The chain carries TRBV29-1 and TRBJ1-1. This CDR3 reads CSVVLNNEAFF.